A single sample gave rise to the 21 T cell receptor beta chains below, sequenced in a study of T cells in Graves' hyperthyroidism and ophthalmopathy (dated by TCRdb to the late 2010s). Library preparation employed multiplex PCR. The sequencer was an Illumina HiSeq 2000. The TCR beta CDR3 regions were amplified from the RNA transcripts. The TCR CDR3 was subjected to a first round of RT-PCR using the HTBI primer set and the Qiagen OneStep RT-PCR kit. The public reads were quality trimmed at Q25 with fastp and then assembled into clones with MiXCR by TCRdb, keeping productive beta chains. Records with the same CDR3 protein are collapsed into one entry carrying the most frequent genes and DNA. The sample includes about 640,000 distinct CDR3 sequences, with around 13% observed a single time. The ten largest clones represent around an eighth of the sample. Input material: blood. Receptors originate from a woman aged 50 to 65 with Graves' ophthalmopathy.

A single count supports this clonotype. The chain has TRBV25-1 and TRBJ2-1; 9 nucleotides align to TRBD2. This CDR3 is 13 amino acids long. V trimming: 4 bases; J trimming: 6 bases; junction bases outside the gene matches: 1. Germline V gene lookup returns CDR1 MGHDK and CDR2 SYGVNS. CDR3 protein: CASSVAGANEQFF. The DNA of the CDR3 is TGTGCCAGCAGTGTAGCGGGAGCCAATGAGCAGTTCTTC.

There are a few counts of this clonotype. The CDR3 bases are TGTGCCAGCAGCGCCGCGGGACTACGAGATAATGAGCAGTTCTTC. Encoded protein: CASSAAGLRDNEQFF. The V gene is TRBV9, the J gene TRBJ2-1; TRBD2 agrees at 7 bases. This CDR3 comprises 15 residues. The germline gives CDR1 SGDLS, CDR2 YYNGEE. J lost 7 bases, V lost 3 bases, and 10 bases had no gene match.

This clonotype was counted a few times. The chain recombines TRBV9 with TRBJ2-2; perhaps TRBD2 as D (5 bases). There are 15 residues in the CDR3. Trimming took off 0 bases at V and 5 bases at J, with 11 bases between the two ends. Looked up from germline, CDR1 is SGDLS and CDR2 is YYNGEE. The CDR3 sequence: CASSVDGKWTGELFF. CDR3 in DNA: TGTGCCAGCAGCGTAGACGGGAAGTGGACCGGGGAGCTGTTTTTT.

The chain carries TRBV6-1 and TRBJ1-2, with a possible D match to TRBD1 (6 bases). This CDR3 spans 14 amino acids. V gave up 4 bases and J gave up 2 bases, with 11 bases separating them. The germline CDR1 and CDR2 sequences are MNHNS and SASEGT. Here the CDR3 DNA reads TGTGCCAGCAGTGTGGCAGGGGCCAACTATGGCTACACCTTC. Amino acid sequence: CASSVAGANYGYTF.

The chain couples TRBV5-8 to TRBJ1-1; no definite D call. This CDR3 contains 14 residues. The ends were cut back, 4 bases at V and 2 bases at J, with 12 bases in the middle. The germline V gene encodes CDR1 SGHTS and CDR2 YDEGEE. This CDR3 reads CASSTWTSNTEAFF. In DNA form, the CDR3 reads TGTGCCAGCAGCACATGGACCTCCAACACTGAAGCTTTCTTT.

At least ten counts were recorded for this clonotype. The chain carries TRBV30 and TRBJ2-3; 10 positions agree with TRBD1. From germline, CDR1 is GTSNPN and CDR2 SVGIG (reference sequence). Trimming removed 2 bases from V and 2 bases from J; junction bases left unmatched: 4. This CDR3 is built from 15 residues. The CDR3 sequence is CAWSWGQGNTDTQYF. CDR3 bases: TGTGCCTGGAGTTGGGGACAGGGGAACACAGATACGCAGTATTTT.

This clonotype was observed a few times. The chain uses TRBV10-3 and TRBJ2-5; 12 bases line up with TRBD2. The CDR3 totals 16 residues. Germline V gene sequence: CDR1 ENHRY, CDR2 SYGVKD. V gave up 2 bases and J gave up 2 bases; unmatched junction bases: 3. CDR3 sequence: CAISEGLAGPQETQYF. The CDR3, as DNA: TGTGCCATCAGTGAGGGACTAGCGGGACCACAAGAGACCCAGTACTTC.

The V gene is TRBV20-1, the J gene TRBJ2-2; D unclear. The CDR3 is made up of 13 amino acids. Between the trimmed V and J ends, which lost 1 base and 6 bases, there was a span of 9 bases. Germline lookup yields CDR1 DFQATT and CDR2 SNEGSKA (reference sequence). The CDR3 DNA is TGCAGTGCTAGAGCCCCTCATTCCGGGGAGCTGTTTTTT. Protein sequence: CSARAPHSGELFF.

This clonotype was seen ten or more times. The chain employs TRBV2 and TRBJ1-1, with TRBD1 matching 10 bases. Per the germline V gene, CDR1 is SNHLY and CDR2 is FYNNEI. V shed 8 bases and J 5 bases; nucleotides not matched to a gene: 8. The CDR3 has 14 residues. As DNA, the CDR3 is TGTGCCAGCTTCCGGGACAGGGGAAGGACTGAAGCTTTCTTT. This translates into CASFRDRGRTEAFF.

This clonotype was detected many times. V is TRBV28 and J is TRBJ2-1, with D maybe TRBD2 (6 bases). V gave up 7 bases and J gave up 11 bases, with 12 bases separating them. The CDR3 sequence is 11 residues long. CDR1 is MDHEN and CDR2 is SYDVKM in the germline V gene. The CDR3 coding sequence is TGTGCCAGCAACCTGGGGAGGCAGCAGTTCTTC. Encoded protein: CASNLGRQQFF.

On this clonotype itself: A much larger clone sits a single nucleotide away, making a read error possible. The chain combines TRBV28 with TRBJ1-5; 8 nucleotides align to TRBD1. The CDR3 has 15 amino acids. Germline CDR1 is MDHEN and CDR2 is SYDVKM. The CDR3 sequence: CASIKAQGAIQPRHF. The DNA for the CDR3 is TGTGCCAGCATCAAAGCCCAGGGGGCGATTCAGCCCCGGCATTTT. The entire variable domain, with the rest obtained from reference TRBV28 and TRBJ1-5, is as follows: DVKVTQSSRYLVKRTGEKVFLECVQDMDHENMFWYRQDPGLGLRLIYFSYDVKMKEKGDIPEGYSVSREKKERFSLILESASTNQTSMYLCASIKAQGAIQPRHFGDGTRLSIL.

There are many counts of this clonotype. The chain couples TRBV18 to TRBJ1-5; 12 bases are shared with TRBD1. Unmatched junction bases numbered 7, after V lost 4 bases and J lost 6 bases. The CDR3 runs to 16 residues. Germline V gene sequence: CDR1 KGHSH, CDR2 LQKENI. The CDR3 spells CASSRGGQGAIQPQHF. The CDR3 coding sequence is TGTGCCAGCTCACGTGGGGGACAGGGGGCGATTCAGCCCCAGCATTTT.

The V and J genes are TRBV7-9 and TRBJ2-1, with D tentatively TRBD2 (5 bases). Germline V gene sequence: CDR1 SEHNR, CDR2 FQNEAQ (reference sequence). V was pared by 4 bases and J by 6 bases, with 13 bases between. This CDR3 is 14 amino acids long. The CDR3 sequence is CASSSKRVLNEQFF. The CDR3 DNA reads TGTGCCAGCAGCTCTAAGAGGGTCCTCAATGAGCAGTTCTTC.

This clonotype showed up many times. V gene TRBV3-2 combines with J gene TRBJ1-2; TRBD1 is the table's D call, not checked against the DNA. TRBV3-2 is a documented pseudogene. The CDR3 totals 18 residues. CDR3 amino acids: CASSQDLQGARTNYGYTF. The CDR3 region has the DNA TGTGCCAGCAGCCAAGATTTACAGGGGGCGAGGACTAACTATGGCTACACCTTC.

The chain has TRBV20-1 and TRBJ2-7; no definite D call. Germline CDR1 is DFQATT and CDR2 is SNEGSKA (reference sequence). The CDR3 spans 13 residues. V shed 1 base and J shed 4 bases, with 11 bases lying between them. For the CDR3, the DNA is TGCAGTGCTAGAGCGGCCAGAGATTACGAGCAGTACTTC. Amino acids: CSARAARDYEQYF.

CDR3 in amino acids: CASGSPSYNEQFF. CDR3 DNA: TGTGCCAGCGGATCTCCTTCCTACAATGAGCAGTTCTTC. The chain joins TRBV6-2 or TRBV6-3 to TRBJ2-1; no definite D call. This CDR3 has 13 amino acids. The V end lost 8 bases, the J end lost 1 base, and 9 bases lay between the germline ends. CDR1 is MNHEY, CDR2 SVGEGT, per germline.

This clonotype was observed at least ten times. This sequence joins TRBV6-2 or TRBV6-3 and TRBJ2-3, with 10 positions matching TRBD2. CDR3 length: 20 residues. The V gene end was trimmed by 2 bases and the J gene end by 2 bases; junction bases not matched to a gene: 16. CDR1 is MNHEY and CDR2 is SVGEGT in the germline V gene. The CDR3 sequence: CASSYSTLAGSTPNTDTQYF. CDR3 nucleotides: TGTGCCAGCAGTTACAGTACACTAGCGGGATCAACCCCTAACACAGATACGCAGTATTTT.

V gene TRBV6-1 combines with J gene TRBJ2-1; TRBD2 matches at 9 bases. The ends lost 6 bases at V and 10 bases at J; junction bases unmatched: 7. The CDR3 totals 13 residues. Germline V gene lookup returns CDR1 MNHNS and CDR2 SASEGT. Here the CDR3 reads CASSPHLAGEQFF. As DNA, the CDR3 is TGTGCCAGCAGCCCCCATCTAGCGGGAGAGCAGTTCTTC.

The chain uses TRBV29-1 and TRBJ1-1; possible D gene TRBD1, 5 bases. Trimming removed 7 bases from V and 1 base from J, with 7 bases in between. Germline V gene lookup returns CDR1 SQVTM and CDR2 ANQGSEA. The CDR3 spans 11 residues. CDR3 sequence (DNA): TGCAGCGGGGGGGAGAACACTGAAGCTTTCTTT. It encodes CSGGENTEAFF. The whole variable domain, filled in from reference TRBV29-1 and TRBJ1-1, reads SAVISQKPSRDICQRGTSLTIQCQVDSQVTMMFWYRQQPGQSLTLIATANQGSEATYESGFVIDKFPISRPNLTFSTLTVSNMSPEDSSIYLCSGGENTEAFFGQGTRLTVV.

In its sample, this clonotype was seen once. This chain uses TRBV7-9 with TRBJ1-1; D not resolved. The germline CDR1 and CDR2 sequences are SEHNR and FQNEAQ (reference sequence). V lost 3 bases, J lost 7 bases, and 12 bases lay in between. The CDR3 is made up of 13 amino acids. Here the CDR3 DNA reads TGTGCCAGCAGCTTCCCTGACATGAATGAAGCTTTCTTT. Encoded protein: CASSFPDMNEAFF.

With respect to this clonotype: A much larger clonotype is one base distant, so this may be a read error. This chain uses TRBV6-2 or TRBV6-3 with TRBJ2-7; no definite D call. The CDR3 consists of 14 residues. Trimming pared 11 bases from V and 0 bases from J, leaving 17 bases between. Germline V gene sequence: CDR1 MNHEY, CDR2 SVGEGT. The CDR3 nucleotides are TGTGCCGGCACCGTCAGGATCCACTCCTACGAGCAGTACTTC. Translation: CAGTVRIHSYEQYF.